The entry below gives a single T cell receptor (beta chain) sequence along with its context. Sample-barcoded 5' priming and a J-beta primer mix drove a second PCR of about 6 to 11 cycles. One entry per CDR3 protein results from TCRdb running MiXCR on the 5' RACE reads. This sample has a few hundred thousand distinct CDR3 sequences, with about 52% found just once. This specimen comes from a study of blood T cells in healthy people across ages. Total RNA extraction produced at least 5 micrograms (per sample) for the study. This CDR3 comprises 18 residues. The V gene end was trimmed by 4 bases and the J gene end by 6 bases; junction bases not matched to a gene: 17. Germline CDR1 and CDR2: MNHEY and SMNVEV (reference sequence).

Sequences were obtained from blood. The chain employs TRBV27 and TRBJ2-1; 8 positions match TRBD2. The clonotype comes from a man in his sixties in good health. The CDR3 DNA reads as TGTGCCAGCAGTTCCCTCCTTCCCGGGAGGGTTAAAAGCAATGAGCAGTTCTTC. This gives the protein CASSSLLPGRVKSNEQFF.